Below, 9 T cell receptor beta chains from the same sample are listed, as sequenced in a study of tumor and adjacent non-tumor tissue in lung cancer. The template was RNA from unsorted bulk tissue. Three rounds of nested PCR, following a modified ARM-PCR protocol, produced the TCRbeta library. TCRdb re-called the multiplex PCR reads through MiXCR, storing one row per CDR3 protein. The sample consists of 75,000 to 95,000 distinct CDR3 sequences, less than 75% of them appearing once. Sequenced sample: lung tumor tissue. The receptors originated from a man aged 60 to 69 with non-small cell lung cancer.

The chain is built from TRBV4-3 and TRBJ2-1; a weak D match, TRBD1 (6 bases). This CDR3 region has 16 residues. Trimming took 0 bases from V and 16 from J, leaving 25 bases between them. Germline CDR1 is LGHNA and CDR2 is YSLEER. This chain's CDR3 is CASSQDYGTWTNEYFF. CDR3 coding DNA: TGCGCCAGCAGCCAAGACTACGGGACATGGACCAATGAGTATTTCTTC.

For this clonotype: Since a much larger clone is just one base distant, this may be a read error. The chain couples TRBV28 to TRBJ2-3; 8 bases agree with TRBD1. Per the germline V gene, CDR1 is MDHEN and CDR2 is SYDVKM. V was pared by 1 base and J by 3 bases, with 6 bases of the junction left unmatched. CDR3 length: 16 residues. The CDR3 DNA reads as TGTGCCAGCAGTTTATTGGGACAGGCGACTACAGATACGCAGTATTTT. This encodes CASSLLGQATTDTQYF.

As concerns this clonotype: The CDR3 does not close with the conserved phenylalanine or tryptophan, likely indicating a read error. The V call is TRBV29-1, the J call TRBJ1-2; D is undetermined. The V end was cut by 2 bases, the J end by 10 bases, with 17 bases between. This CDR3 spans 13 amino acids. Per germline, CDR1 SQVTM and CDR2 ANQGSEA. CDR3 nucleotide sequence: TGCAGCGTTGAAAGTCTGGGAAAGGGTGACTACACCGTC. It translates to CSVESLGKGDYTV.

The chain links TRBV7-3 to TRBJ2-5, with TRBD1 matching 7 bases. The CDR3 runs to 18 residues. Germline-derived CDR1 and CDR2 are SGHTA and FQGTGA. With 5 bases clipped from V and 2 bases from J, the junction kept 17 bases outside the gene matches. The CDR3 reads CASSPGFHQTGMQETQYF. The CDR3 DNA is TGTGCCAGCAGCCCAGGCTTCCACCAGACAGGGATGCAAGAGACCCAGTACTTC.

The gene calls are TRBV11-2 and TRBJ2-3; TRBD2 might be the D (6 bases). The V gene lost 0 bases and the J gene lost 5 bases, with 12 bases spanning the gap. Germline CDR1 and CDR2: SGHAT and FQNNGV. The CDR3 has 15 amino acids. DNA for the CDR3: TGTGCCAGCAGCTTAGATGTGGGAGGCGGAGATACGCAGTATTTT. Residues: CASSLDVGGGDTQYF.

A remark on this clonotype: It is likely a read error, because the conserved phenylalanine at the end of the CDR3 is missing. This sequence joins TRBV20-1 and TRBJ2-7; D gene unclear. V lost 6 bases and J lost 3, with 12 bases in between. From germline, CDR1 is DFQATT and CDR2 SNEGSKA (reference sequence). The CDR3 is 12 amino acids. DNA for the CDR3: TGCAGTGCCACTCCATACCTCTACGAGCAGTACTTA. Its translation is CSATPYLYEQYL.

In DNA, the CDR3 is TGCGCCAGCAGCTTTTTGGAGATAGACATTCAGTACTTC. This translates into CASSFLEIDIQYF. This sequence joins TRBV5-1 and TRBJ2-4; D gene unclear. The germline V gene encodes CDR1 SGHRS and CDR2 YFSETQ. This CDR3 has 13 residues. Between the trimmed V and J ends, which lost 2 bases and 8 bases, there was a span of 11 bases.

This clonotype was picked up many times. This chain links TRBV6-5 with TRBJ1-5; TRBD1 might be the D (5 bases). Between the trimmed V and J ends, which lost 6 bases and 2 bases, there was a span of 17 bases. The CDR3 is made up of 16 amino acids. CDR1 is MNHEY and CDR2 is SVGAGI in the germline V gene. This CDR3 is CASSPNSRGRNQPQHF. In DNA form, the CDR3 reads TGTGCCAGCAGCCCAAACTCTAGGGGCCGCAATCAGCCCCAGCATTTT.

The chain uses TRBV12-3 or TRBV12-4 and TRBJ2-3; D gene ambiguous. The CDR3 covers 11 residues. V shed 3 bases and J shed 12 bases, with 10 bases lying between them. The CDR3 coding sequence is TGTGCCAGCAGTTTGCTAGATATCCAGTATTTT. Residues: CASSLLDIQYF.